This TCR beta chain was captured in a study of blood T cell repertoires in COVID-19. Study overall: COVID-19 samples, acute and convalescent, were from the United States, Italy and Spain. PBMCs, B-cell-depleted T cells, or T cells were the source of the cDNA or gDNA that made up the material.

Profiled with immunoSEQ multiplex PCR; TCRdb holds only in-frame clones, not every one. The sample holds roughly 250,000 clones; 88% are singletons and the top ten take 3.5% to 4.5%. The sequencing sample was made of peripheral blood. This sequence was found in a man aged 55 to 70 who had recovered from COVID-19.

The CDR3 is CASSLIGQVSYEQYF. The CDR3 DNA is TGTGCCAGCAGCTTAATCGGACAGGTATCCTACGAGCAGTACTTC. This rearrangement joins TRBV7-8 to TRBJ2-7; 7 nucleotides agree with TRBD1. The CDR3 loop spans 15 amino acids. Per the germline V gene, CDR1 is SGHVS and CDR2 is FQNEAQ. The V and J ends lost 2 bases and 1 base, in that order; junction bases with no gene match: 5.